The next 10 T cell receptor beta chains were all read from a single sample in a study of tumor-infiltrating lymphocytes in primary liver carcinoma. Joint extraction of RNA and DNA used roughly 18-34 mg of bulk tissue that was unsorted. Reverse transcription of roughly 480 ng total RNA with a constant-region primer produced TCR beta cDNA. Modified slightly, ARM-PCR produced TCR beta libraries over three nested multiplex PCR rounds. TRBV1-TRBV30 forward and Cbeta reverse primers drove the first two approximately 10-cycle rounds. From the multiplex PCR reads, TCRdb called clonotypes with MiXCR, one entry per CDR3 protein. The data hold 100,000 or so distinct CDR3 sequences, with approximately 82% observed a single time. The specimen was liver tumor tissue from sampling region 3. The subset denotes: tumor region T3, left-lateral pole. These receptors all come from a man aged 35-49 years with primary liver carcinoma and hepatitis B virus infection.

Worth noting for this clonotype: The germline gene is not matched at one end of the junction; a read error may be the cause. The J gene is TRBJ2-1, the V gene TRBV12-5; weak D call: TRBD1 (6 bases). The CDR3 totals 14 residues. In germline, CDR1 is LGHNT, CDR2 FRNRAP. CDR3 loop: CARGTGLSYNEPFF. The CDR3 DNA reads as TGTGCTAGAGGAACAGGGTTGTCCTACAATGAGCCGTTCTTC. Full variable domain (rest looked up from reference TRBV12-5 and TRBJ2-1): DARVTQTPRHKVTEMGQEVTMRCQPILGHNTVFWYRQTMMQGLELLAYFRNRAPLDDSGMPKDRFSAEMPDATLATLKIQPSEPRDSAVYFCARGTGLSYNEPFFGPGTRLTVL.

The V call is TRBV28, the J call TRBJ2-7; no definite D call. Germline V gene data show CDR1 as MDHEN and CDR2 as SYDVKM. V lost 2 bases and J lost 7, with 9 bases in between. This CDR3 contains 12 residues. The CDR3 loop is CASSLRWGEQYF. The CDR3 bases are TGTGCCAGCAGTTTAAGGTGGGGAGAGCAGTACTTC. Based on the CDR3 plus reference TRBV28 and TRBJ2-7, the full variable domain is DVKVTQSSRYLVKRTGEKVFLECVQDMDHENMFWYRQDPGLGLRLIYFSYDVKMKEKGDIPEGYSVSREKKERFSLILESASTNQTSMYLCASSLRWGEQYFGPGTRLTVT.

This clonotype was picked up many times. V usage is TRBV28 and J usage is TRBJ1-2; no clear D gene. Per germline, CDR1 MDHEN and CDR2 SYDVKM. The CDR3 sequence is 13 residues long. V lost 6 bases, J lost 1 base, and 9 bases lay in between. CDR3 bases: TGTGCCAGCAGGCCAGACATTAACTATGGCTACACCTTC. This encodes CASRPDINYGYTF.

This chain's CDR3 is CSAVGTVKETQYF. CDR3 in DNA: TGCAGTGCTGTGGGGACGGTAAAAGAGACCCAGTACTTC. The chain joins TRBV20-1 to TRBJ2-5; D is tentatively TRBD1 or TRBD2 (5 bases each). This CDR3 comprises 13 residues. Trimming removed 5 bases from V and 3 bases from J, with 13 bases in between. Per the germline V gene, CDR1 is DFQATT and CDR2 is SNEGSKA (reference sequence).

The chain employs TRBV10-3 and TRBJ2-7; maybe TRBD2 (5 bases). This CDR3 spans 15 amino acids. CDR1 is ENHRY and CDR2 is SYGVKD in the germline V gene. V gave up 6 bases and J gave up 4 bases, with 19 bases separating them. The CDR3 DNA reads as TGTGCCATCAGCTACGTGACTAACGACTCGTACGAGCAGTACTTC. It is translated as CAISYVTNDSYEQYF.

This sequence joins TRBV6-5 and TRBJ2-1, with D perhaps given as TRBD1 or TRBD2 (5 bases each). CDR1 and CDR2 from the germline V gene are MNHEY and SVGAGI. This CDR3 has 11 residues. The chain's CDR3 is CVSGSGGEQFF. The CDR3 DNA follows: TGTGTCAGTGGGAGTGGGGGTGAGCAGTTCTTC.

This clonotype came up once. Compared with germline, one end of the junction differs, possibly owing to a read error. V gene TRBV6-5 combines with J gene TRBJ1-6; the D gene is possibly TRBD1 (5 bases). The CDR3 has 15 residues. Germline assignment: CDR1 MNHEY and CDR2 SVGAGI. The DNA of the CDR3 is TGTGCCGGCAGGGTTGAATACGGGTGGTTTTTACCCCTCCACTTT. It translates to CAGRVEYGWFLPLHF.

The CDR3 sequence: CILGLVGGFYSEQFF. In nucleotides, the CDR3 is TGCATCCTTGGACTAGTGGGAGGGTTCTATAGTGAGCAGTTCTTC. The chain couples TRBV29-1 to TRBJ2-1; 7 nucleotides agree with TRBD2. Germline lookup yields CDR1 SQVTM and CDR2 ANQGSEA. The CDR3 sequence is 15 residues long.

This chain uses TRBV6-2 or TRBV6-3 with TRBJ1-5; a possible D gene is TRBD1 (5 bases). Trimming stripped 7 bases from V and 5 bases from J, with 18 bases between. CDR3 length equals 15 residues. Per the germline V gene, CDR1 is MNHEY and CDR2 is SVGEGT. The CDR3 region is CASIYFDRRYQPQHF. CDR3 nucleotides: TGTGCCAGCATTTATTTCGACAGAAGGTATCAGCCCCAGCATTTT.

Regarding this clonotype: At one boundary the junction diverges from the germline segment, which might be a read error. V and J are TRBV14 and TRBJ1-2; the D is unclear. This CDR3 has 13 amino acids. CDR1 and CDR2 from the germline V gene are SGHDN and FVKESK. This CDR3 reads CASSQDLESDYTF. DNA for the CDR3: TGTGCCAGCAGTCAAGATTTGGAGTCAGACTACACCTTC.